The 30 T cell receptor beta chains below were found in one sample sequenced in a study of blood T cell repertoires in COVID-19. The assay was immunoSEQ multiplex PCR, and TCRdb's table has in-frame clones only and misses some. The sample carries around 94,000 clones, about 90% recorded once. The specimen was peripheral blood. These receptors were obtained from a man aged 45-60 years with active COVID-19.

CDR3 bases: TGTGCCAGCAGCTTACAGGTTACTGGAAACACCATATATTTT. Translated, it gives CASSLQVTGNTIYF. V is TRBV7-9 and J is TRBJ1-3; D gene unclear. The CDR3 runs 14 residues. The V end was cut by 2 bases, the J end by 2 bases, with 7 bases between. The V gene's germline CDR1 is SEHNR and CDR2 FQNEAQ (reference sequence).

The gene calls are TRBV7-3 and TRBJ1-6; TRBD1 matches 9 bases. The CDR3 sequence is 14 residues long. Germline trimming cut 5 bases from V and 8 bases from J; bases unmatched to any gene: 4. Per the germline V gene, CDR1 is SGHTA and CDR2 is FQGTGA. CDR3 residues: CASSLRDRDSPLHF. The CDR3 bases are TGTGCCAGCAGCCTCCGGGACAGGGATTCACCCCTCCACTTT.

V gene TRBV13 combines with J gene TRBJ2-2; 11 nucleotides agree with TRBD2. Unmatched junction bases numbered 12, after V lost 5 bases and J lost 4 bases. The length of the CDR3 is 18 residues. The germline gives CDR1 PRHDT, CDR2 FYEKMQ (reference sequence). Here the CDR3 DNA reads TGTGCCAGCAGCCAGGGAACCACTAGCGGGGGCTTCACCGGGGAGCTGTTTTTT. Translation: CASSQGTTSGGFTGELFF.

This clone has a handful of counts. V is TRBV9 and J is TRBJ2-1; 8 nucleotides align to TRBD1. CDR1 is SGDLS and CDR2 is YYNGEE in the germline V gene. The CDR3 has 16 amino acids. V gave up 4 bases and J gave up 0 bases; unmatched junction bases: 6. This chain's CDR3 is CASSPAGGLSYNEQFF. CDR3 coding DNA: TGTGCCAGCAGCCCAGCAGGGGGCCTCTCCTACAATGAGCAGTTCTTC.

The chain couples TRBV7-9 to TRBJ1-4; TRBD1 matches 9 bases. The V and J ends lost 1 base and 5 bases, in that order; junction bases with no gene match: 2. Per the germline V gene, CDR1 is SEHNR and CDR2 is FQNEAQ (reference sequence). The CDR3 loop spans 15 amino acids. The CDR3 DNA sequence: TGTGCCAGCAGCTTAGTTGGGACAGGGAATGAAAAACTGTTTTTT. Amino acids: CASSLVGTGNEKLFF. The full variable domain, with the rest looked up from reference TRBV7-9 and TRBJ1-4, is DTGVSQNPRHKITKRGQNVTFRCDPISEHNRLYWYRQTLGQGPEFLTYFQNEAQLEKSRLLSDRFSAERPKGSFSTLEIQRTEQGDSAMYLCASSLVGTGNEKLFFGSGTQLSVL.

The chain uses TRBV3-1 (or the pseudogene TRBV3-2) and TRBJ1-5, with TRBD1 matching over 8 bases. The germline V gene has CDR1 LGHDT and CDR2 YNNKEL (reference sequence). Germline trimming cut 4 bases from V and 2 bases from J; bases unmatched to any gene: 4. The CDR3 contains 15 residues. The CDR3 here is CASSPAGQGNQPQHF. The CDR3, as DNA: TGTGCCAGCAGCCCAGCGGGACAGGGCAATCAGCCCCAGCATTTT.

The CDR3 DNA reads TGTGCCAGCAGCCTTGTGCGGGGGGGCCGACCCGAGCAGTTCTTC. Translating gives CASSLVRGGRPEQFF. This chain links TRBV3-1 (or the pseudogene TRBV3-2) with TRBJ2-1; TRBD2 matches 9 bases. V dropped 4 bases and J dropped 10; count of bases not matched to a gene: 11. CDR1 is LGHDT, CDR2 YNNKEL, per germline (reference sequence). The CDR3 is 15 residues long.

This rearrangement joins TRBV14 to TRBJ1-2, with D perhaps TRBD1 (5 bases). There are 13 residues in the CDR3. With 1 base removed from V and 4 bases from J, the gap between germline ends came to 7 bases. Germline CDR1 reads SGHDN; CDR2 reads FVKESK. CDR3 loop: CASSQGQLYGYTF. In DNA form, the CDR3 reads TGTGCCAGCAGCCAAGGACAGCTCTATGGCTACACCTTC. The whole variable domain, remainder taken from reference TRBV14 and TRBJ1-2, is EAGVTQFPSHSVIEKGQTVTLRCDPISGHDNLYWYRRVMGKEIKFLLHFVKESKQDESGMPNNRFLAERTGGTYSTLKVQPAELEDSGVYFCASSQGQLYGYTFGSGTRLTVV.

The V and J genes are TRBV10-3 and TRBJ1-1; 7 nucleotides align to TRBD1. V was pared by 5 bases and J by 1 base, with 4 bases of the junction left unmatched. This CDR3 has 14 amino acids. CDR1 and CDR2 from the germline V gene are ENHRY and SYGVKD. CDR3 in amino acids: CAISRTGSNTEAFF. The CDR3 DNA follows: TGTGCCATCAGTAGGACAGGATCGAACACTGAAGCTTTCTTT.

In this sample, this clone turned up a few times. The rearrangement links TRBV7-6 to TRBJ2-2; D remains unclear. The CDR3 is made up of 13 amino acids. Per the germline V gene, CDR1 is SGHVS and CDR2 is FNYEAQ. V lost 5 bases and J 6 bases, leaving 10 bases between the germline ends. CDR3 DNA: TGTGCCAGCAGCCCCTTGGGCGCCGGGGAGCTGTTTTTT. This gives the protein CASSPLGAGELFF.

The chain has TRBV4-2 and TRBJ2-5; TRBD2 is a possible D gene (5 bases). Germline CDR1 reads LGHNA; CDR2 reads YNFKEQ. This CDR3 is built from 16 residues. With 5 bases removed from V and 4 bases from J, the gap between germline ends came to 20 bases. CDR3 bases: TGTGCCAGCAGCGGAAGTGTCTCGGGGTTGGGAGAGACCCAGTACTTC. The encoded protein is CASSGSVSGLGETQYF.

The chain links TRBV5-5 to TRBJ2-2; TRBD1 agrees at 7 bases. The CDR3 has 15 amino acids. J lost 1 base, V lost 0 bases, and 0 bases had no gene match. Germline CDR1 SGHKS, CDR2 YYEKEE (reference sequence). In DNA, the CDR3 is TGTGCCAGCAGCTTGGGACAGGGGAACACCGGGGAGCTGTTTTTT. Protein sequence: CASSLGQGNTGELFF.

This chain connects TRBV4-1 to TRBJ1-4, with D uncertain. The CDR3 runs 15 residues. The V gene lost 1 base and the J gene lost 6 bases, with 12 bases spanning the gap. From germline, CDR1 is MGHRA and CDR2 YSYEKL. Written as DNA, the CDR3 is TGCGCCAGCAGCCAAGGTCTAGGGAGCGATGAAAAACTGTTTTTT. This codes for CASSQGLGSDEKLFF.

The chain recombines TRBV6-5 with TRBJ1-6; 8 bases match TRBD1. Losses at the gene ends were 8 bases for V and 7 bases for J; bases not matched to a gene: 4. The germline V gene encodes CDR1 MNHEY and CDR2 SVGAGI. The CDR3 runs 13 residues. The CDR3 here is CASAGQGNSPLHF. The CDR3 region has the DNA TGTGCCAGCGCTGGACAGGGAAATTCACCCCTCCACTTT.

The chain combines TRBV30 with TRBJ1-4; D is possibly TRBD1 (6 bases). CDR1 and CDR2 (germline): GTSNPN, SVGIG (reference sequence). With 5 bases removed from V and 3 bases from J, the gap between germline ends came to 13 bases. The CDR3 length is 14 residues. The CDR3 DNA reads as TGTGCCTGGTCAACAGGGATGCCTAATGAAAAACTGTTTTTT. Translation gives CAWSTGMPNEKLFF.

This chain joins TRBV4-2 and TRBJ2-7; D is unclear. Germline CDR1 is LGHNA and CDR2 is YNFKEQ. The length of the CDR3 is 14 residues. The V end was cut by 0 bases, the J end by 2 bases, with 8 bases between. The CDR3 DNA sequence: TGTGCCAGCAGCCAAGATAGGCGGACCTACGAGCAGTACTTC. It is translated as CASSQDRRTYEQYF.

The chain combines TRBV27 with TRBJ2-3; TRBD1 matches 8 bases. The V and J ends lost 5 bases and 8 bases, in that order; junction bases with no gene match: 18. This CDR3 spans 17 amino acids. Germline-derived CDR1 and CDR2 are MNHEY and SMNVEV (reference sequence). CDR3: CASSNTPQGARSGTQYF. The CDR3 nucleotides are TGTGCCAGCAGTAATACCCCCCAGGGGGCCCGGTCTGGTACGCAGTATTTT.

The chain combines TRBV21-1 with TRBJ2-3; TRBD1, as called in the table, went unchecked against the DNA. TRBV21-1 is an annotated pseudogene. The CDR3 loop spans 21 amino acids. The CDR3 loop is CASSKAARGTGSFIWTDTQYF. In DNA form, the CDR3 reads TGTGCCAGCAGCAAGGCGGCTCGCGGGACAGGGAGCTTCATTTGGACAGATACGCAGTATTTT.

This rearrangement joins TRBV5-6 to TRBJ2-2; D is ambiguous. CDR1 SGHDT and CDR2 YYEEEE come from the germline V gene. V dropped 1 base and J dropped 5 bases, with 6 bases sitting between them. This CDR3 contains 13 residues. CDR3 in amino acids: CASSLYNTGELFF. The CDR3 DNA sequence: TGTGCCAGCAGCTTGTATAATACCGGGGAGCTGTTTTTT.

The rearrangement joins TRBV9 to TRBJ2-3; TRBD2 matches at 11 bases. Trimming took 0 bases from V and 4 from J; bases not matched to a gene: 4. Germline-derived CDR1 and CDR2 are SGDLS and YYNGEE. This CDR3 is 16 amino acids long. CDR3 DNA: TGTGCCAGCAGCGTAGCTAGCGGGGGGAGTGCAGATACGCAGTATTTT. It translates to CASSVASGGSADTQYF. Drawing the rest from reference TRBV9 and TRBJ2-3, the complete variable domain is DSGVTQTPKHLITATGQRVTLRCSPRSGDLSVYWYQQSLDQGLQFLIQYYNGEERAKGNILERFSAQQFPDLHSELNLSSLELGDSALYFCASSVASGGSADTQYFGPGTRLTVL.

CDR3 sequence (DNA): TGCGCCAGCAGCGCGGACCCCGGAGGCCTCTCCTACGAGCAGTACTTC. Residues: CASSADPGGLSYEQYF. The chain combines TRBV5-1 with TRBJ2-7; maybe TRBD2 (5 bases). CDR3 length: 16 residues. Per germline, CDR1 SGHRS and CDR2 YFSETQ. V was trimmed by 4 bases and J by 0 bases, leaving 17 bases between them.

The CDR3 coding sequence is TGCGCCAGCAGCCCGGACAGAGCCTACGAGCAGTACTTC. This encodes CASSPDRAYEQYF. The V and J genes are TRBV5-1 and TRBJ2-7, with a weak D call TRBD1 (6 bases). CDR1 is SGHRS, CDR2 YFSETQ, per germline. This CDR3 spans 13 amino acids. With 4 bases removed from V and 2 bases from J, the gap between germline ends came to 10 bases.

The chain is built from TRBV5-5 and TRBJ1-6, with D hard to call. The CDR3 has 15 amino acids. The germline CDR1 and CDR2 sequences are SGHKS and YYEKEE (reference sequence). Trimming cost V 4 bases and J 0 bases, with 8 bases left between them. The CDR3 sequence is CASSLHSSYNSPLHF. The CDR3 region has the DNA TGTGCCAGCAGCCTACACAGCTCCTATAATTCACCCCTCCACTTT. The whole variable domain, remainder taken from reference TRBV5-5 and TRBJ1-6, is DAGVTQSPTHLIKTRGQQVTLRCSPISGHKSVSWYQQVLGQGPQFIFQYYEKEERGRGNFPDRFSARQFPNYSSELNVNALLLGDSALYLCASSLHSSYNSPLHFGNGTRLTVT.

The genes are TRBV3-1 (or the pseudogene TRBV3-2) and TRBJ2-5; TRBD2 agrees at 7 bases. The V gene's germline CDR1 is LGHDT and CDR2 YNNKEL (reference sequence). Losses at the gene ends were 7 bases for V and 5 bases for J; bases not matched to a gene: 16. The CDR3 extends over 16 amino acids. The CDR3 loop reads CASTPDSAGPTETQYF. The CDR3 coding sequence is TGTGCCAGCACCCCAGATTCAGCGGGGCCCACTGAGACCCAGTACTTC.

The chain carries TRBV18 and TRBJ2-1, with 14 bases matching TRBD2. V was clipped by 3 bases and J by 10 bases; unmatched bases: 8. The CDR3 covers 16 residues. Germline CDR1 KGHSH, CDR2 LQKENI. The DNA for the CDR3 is TGTGCCAGCTCACCCGGGACTAGCGGGGGTTCTTGGGAGCAGTTCTTC. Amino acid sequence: CASSPGTSGGSWEQFF.

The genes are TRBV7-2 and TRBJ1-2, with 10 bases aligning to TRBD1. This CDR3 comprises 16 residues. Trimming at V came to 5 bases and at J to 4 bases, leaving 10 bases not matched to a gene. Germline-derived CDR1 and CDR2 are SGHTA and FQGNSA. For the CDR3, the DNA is TGTGCCAGCAGCACCCGGACAGGGGGGATCCTCTATGGCTACACCTTC. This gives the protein CASSTRTGGILYGYTF.

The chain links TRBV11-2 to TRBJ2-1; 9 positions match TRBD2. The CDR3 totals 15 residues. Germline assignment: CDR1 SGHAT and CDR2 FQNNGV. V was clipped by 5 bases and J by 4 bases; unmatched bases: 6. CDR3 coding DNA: TGTGCCAGCAGCGGCCTAGCGGGGAGATACAATGAGCAGTTCTTC. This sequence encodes CASSGLAGRYNEQFF.

The CDR3 DNA reads TGTGCCAGCAGCCTATCCGGGACAGGGGATTCACCCCTCCACTTT. Amino acids: CASSLSGTGDSPLHF. This sequence joins TRBV7-2 and TRBJ1-6, with TRBD1 matching 10 bases. The CDR3 totals 15 residues. The ends lost 5 bases at V and 8 bases at J; junction bases unmatched: 6. CDR1 and CDR2 from the germline V gene are SGHTA and FQGNSA. The whole variable domain, remainder taken from reference TRBV7-2 and TRBJ1-6, is GAGVSQSPSNKVTEKGKDVELRCDPISGHTALYWYRQSLGQGLEFLIYFQGNSAPDKSGLPSDRFSAERTGGSVSTLTIQRTQQEDSAVYLCASSLSGTGDSPLHFGNGTRLTVT.

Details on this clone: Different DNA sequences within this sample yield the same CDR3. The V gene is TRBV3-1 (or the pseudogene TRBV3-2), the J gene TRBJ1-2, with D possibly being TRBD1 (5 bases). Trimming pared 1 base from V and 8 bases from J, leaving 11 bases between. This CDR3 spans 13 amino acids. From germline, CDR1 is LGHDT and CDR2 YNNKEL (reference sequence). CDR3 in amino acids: CASSQVQGGGYTF. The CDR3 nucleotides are TGTGCCAGCAGCCAAGTTCAGGGAGGAGGCTACACCTTC.

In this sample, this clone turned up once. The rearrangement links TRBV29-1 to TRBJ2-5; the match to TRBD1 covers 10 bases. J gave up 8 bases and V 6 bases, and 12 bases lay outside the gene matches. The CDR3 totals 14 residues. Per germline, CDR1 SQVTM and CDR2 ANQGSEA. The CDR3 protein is CSVAPGTGDRTQYF. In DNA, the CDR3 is TGCAGCGTCGCCCCCGGGACAGGGGATCGTACCCAGTACTTC.